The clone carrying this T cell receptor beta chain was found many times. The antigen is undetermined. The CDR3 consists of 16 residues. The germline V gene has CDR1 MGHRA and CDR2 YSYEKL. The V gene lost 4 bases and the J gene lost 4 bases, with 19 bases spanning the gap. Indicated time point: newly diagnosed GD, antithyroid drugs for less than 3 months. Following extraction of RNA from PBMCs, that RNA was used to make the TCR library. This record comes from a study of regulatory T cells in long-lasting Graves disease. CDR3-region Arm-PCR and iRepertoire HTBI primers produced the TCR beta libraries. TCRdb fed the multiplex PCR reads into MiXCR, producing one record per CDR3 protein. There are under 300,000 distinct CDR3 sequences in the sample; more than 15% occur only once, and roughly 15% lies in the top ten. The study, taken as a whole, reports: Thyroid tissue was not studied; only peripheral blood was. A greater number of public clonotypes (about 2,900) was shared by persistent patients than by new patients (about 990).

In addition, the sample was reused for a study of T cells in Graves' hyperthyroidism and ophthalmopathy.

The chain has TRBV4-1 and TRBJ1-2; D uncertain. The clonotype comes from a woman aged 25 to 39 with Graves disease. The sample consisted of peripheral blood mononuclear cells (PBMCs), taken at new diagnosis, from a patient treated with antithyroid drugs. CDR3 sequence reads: CASSRTVLPGAYGYTF. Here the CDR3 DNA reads TGCGCCAGCAGCCGGACTGTGCTTCCAGGAGCCTATGGCTACACCTTC.